These T cell receptor beta chains were read from a single sample in a study of T-cell memory formation after mild COVID-19. TCRdb analysed the 5' RACE reads with MiXCR anew, one entry per CDR3 protein. This sample has some 86,000 distinct CDR3 sequences, with approximately 25% found just once. The sample comprised PBMCs or a T cell subset sorted from them (not recorded which). Receptors originate from a man aged 18 to 29 who had mild COVID-19 (a few samples of this study predate the infection). Cell type and time point are not known. CDR3s include the opening cysteine and the closing phenylalanine or tryptophan. D genes are given only for firm matches. For some rows the clone size is stated as once, few or many, or as a class when expanded; others skip it.

d_gene	abundance	v_gene	j_gene	CDR3aa	CDR3nt
TRBD1	NA	TRBV4-1	TRBJ1-2	CASSQEDRVWYGYTF	TGCGCCAGCAGCCAAGAGGACAGGGTGTGGTATGGCTACACCTTC
NA	few	TRBV6-2/TRBV6-3	TRBJ2-3	CAATPPLTVTTDTQYF	TGTGCAGCAACTCCGCCTCTGACAGTGACCACAGATACGCAGTATTTT
NA	NA	TRBV5-5	TRBJ1-2	CASSLIGGPFLYGYTF	TGTGCCAGCAGCTTGATAGGGGGGCCCTTTCTCTATGGCTACACCTTC
TRBD1	few	TRBV6-5	TRBJ2-3	CASSEPGQGTDTQYF	TGTGCCAGCAGTGAACCCGGACAGGGGACAGATACGCAGTATTTT
TRBD2	few	TRBV7-8	TRBJ2-5	CASSLLAGAIQETQYF	TGTGCCAGCAGCCTCCTAGCGGGGGCCATCCAAGAGACCCAGTACTTC
TRBD1	few	TRBV4-2	TRBJ2-7	CASSQVVNRGPSYEQYF	TGTGCCAGCAGCCAAGTAGTTAACAGGGGGCCGTCCTACGAGCAGTACTTC
NA	NA	TRBV4-1	TRBJ2-7	CASSQLWGDGYEQYF	TGCGCCAGCAGCCAACTTTGGGGGGACGGCTACGAGCAGTACTTC
TRBD2	once	TRBV4-1	TRBJ2-1	CASSHLRLAGLVDEQFF	TGCGCCAGCAGCCACCTACGACTAGCGGGGCTAGTGGATGAGCAGTTCTTC
NA	NA	TRBV10-1	TRBJ2-7	CASSDGRDRRYEQYF	TGCGCCAGCAGCGACGGCCGGGACCGCCGCTACGAGCAGTACTTC
NA	NA	TRBV7-9	TRBJ1-2	CASSRLGGPGPNYGYTF	TGTGCCAGCAGCCGCCTTGGGGGGCCAGGCCCTAACTATGGCTACACCTTC
NA	NA	TRBV7-9	TRBJ2-2	CANQREGTGELFF	TGTGCCAACCAGCGAGAGGGCACCGGGGAGCTGTTTTTT
NA	few	TRBV9	TRBJ1-5	CASSVGGGPGQPQHF	TGTGCCAGCAGCGTAGGTGGGGGGCCGGGCCAGCCCCAGCATTTT
NA	few	TRBV10-3	TRBJ2-2	CAISALQGPGELFF	TGTGCCATCAGTGCCCTCCAGGGCCCCGGGGAGCTGTTTTTT